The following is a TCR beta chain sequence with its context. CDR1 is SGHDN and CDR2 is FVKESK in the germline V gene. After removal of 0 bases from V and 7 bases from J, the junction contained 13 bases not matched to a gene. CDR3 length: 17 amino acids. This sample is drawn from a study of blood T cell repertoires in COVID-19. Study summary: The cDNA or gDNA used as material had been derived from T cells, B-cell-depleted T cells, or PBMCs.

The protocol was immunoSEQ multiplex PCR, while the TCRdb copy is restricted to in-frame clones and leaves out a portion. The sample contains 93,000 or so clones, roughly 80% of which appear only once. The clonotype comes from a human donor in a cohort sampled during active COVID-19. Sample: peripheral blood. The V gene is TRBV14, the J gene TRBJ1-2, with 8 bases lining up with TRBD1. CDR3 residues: CASSQEWSGGIESGYTF. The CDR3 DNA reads TGTGCCAGCAGCCAAGAGTGGTCAGGGGGCATTGAGAGTGGCTACACCTTC.